This T cell receptor beta chain was recovered during a study of T and B cells in COVID-19 patients. On the study more broadly: Of over 19 active-infection patients, more than nine were critically ill with mechanical ventilation or extracorporeal membrane oxygenation.

V gave up 4 bases and J gave up 6 bases; unmatched junction bases: 4. Germline CDR1 is SGHNT and CDR2 is YYREEE (reference sequence). The CDR3 runs to 14 residues. This clonotype came up many times. Its target is unknown. TRB was amplified from around 230-520 ng of blood genomic DNA. Study-level points and caveats: Few blood samples existed from mildly ill patients during symptoms or early in severe cases.

TRB rearrangements were amplified by multiplex PCR with BIOMED2 TRB-A/B primers. TCRdb reanalysed the multiplex PCR reads using MiXCR and keeps one entry per CDR3 protein. Of under 20,000 distinct CDR3 sequences in the sample, under 30% were seen once. Sequencing was performed on blood. The sequence was collected from a human donor who had recovered from COVID-19. This chain uses TRBV5-4 with TRBJ2-3; 11 nucleotides agree with TRBD2. The CDR3 DNA follows: TGTGCCAGCAGCCTCTGGACTAGCGGGGATACGCAGTATTTT. Protein sequence: CASSLWTSGDTQYF.